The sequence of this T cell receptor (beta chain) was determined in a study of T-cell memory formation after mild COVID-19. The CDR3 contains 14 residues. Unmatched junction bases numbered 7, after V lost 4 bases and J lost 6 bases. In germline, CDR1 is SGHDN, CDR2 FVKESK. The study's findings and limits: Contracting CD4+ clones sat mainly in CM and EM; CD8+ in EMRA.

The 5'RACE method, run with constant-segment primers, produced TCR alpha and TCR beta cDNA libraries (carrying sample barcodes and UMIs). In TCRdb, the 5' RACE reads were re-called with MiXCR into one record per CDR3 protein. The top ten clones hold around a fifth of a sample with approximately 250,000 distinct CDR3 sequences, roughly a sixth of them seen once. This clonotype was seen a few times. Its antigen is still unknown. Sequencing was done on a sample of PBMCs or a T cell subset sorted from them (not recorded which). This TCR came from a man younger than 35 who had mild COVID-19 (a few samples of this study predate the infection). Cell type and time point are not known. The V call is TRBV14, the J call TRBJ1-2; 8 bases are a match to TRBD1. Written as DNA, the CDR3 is TGTGCCAGCAGCCCTAGTAACAGGGGGAATGGCTACACCTTC. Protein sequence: CASSPSNRGNGYTF. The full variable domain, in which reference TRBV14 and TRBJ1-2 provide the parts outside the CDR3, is EAGVTQFPSHSVIEKGQTVTLRCDPISGHDNLYWYRRVMGKEIKFLLHFVKESKQDESGMPNNRFLAERTGGTYSTLKVQPAELEDSGVYFCASSPSNRGNGYTFGSGTRLTVV.